A single sample gave rise to the 7 T cell receptor beta chains below, sequenced in a study of T cell responses to AZD1222 COVID-19 vaccine. Data came from immunoSEQ multiplex PCR; TCRdb stores just in-frame clones and leaves some out. The sample carries around 60,000 clones, roughly four fifths recorded once. The specimen was peripheral blood, collected 28 days after the second AZD1222 dose. Every receptor here comes from an adult who received the AZD1222 COVID-19 vaccine.

DNA for the CDR3: TGTGCCAGCAGCCTAGGGGACGTAGATAATGAAAAACTGTTTTTT. As protein: CASSLGDVDNEKLFF. The V and J genes are TRBV7-9 and TRBJ1-4; TRBD1 might be the D (5 bases). CDR1 and CDR2 from the germline V gene are SEHNR and FQNEAQ (reference sequence). This CDR3 has 15 amino acids. Trimming removed 5 bases at V and 4 bases at J, with 14 bases between.

The genes are TRBV6-1 and TRBJ2-7; TRBD2 aligns across 14 bases. The J segment lost 1 base and the V segment lost 6 bases, leaving 5 bases of the junction unmatched. The CDR3 is 16 residues long. Germline V gene lookup returns CDR1 MNHNS and CDR2 SASEGT. CDR3 in amino acids: CASRERTSGGSYEQYF. CDR3 bases: TGTGCCAGCAGGGAAAGGACTAGCGGGGGGTCCTACGAGCAGTACTTC.

The chain has TRBV4-3 and TRBJ2-7; D ambiguous. The V and J ends lost 1 base and 7 bases respectively, with 11 bases between them. This CDR3 region has 13 residues. Germline lookup yields CDR1 LGHNA and CDR2 YSLEER. CDR3 nucleotides: TGCGCCAGCAGCCAAGGCCCCCTATGGGAGCAGTACTTC. Amino acids: CASSQGPLWEQYF.

The V gene is TRBV5-8, the J gene TRBJ2-7; no definite D call. Germline V gene data show CDR1 as SGHTS and CDR2 as YDEGEE. The germline V and J ends were trimmed by 4 bases and 8 bases, with 13 bases remaining between them. The CDR3 length is 12 residues. CDR3 DNA: TGTGCCAGCAGCCCACGGTTTGGGAAGCAGTACTTC. It encodes CASSPRFGKQYF.

The chain carries TRBV19 and TRBJ1-3; TRBD1 matches 7 bases. The CDR3 contains 17 residues. J was trimmed by 0 bases and V by 4 bases; bases with no gene match: 9. Germline CDR1 reads LNHDA; CDR2 reads SQIVND (reference sequence). The CDR3 DNA is TGTGCCAGTAGTACCGGGACAGCGATCTTCTCTGGAAACACCATATATTTT. This encodes CASSTGTAIFSGNTIYF.

The genes are TRBV28 and TRBJ1-3, with D possibly matching TRBD1 (6 bases). The V gene's germline CDR1 is MDHEN and CDR2 SYDVKM. Trimming stripped 7 bases from V and 4 bases from J, with 17 bases between. The CDR3 spans 15 residues. Here the CDR3 DNA reads TGTGCCAGCATGAGGCAGGGGTTTTTGGGAAACACCATATATTTT. Its protein product is CASMRQGFLGNTIYF.

The chain combines TRBV6-2 or TRBV6-3 with TRBJ2-4, with TRBD2 identical over 7 bases. Germline CDR1 is MNHEY and CDR2 is SVGEGT. V trimming: 2 bases; J trimming: 0 bases; junction bases outside the gene matches: 10. The CDR3 is 18 residues long. The CDR3 DNA is TGTGCCAGCAGTTACCCGACTGCGGGGGAACTAGCCAAAAACATTCAGTACTTC. The encoded protein is CASSYPTAGELAKNIQYF.